This T cell receptor (beta chain) was observed in a study of monozygotic twins with inflammatory bowel disease. Of note for this clonotype: Its antigen is currently unknown.

CDR3 length: 15 amino acids. Eight separate reactions per sample served to make cDNA. Each CDR3 protein gets one entry in TCRdb, which reprocessed the 5' RACE reads and gives no DNA. Its table lists 150,000 or so distinct CDR3 sequences. Whole-study findings and limits: Varying immunosuppressive regimens may have increased patient repertoire variability. Lower TCRbeta diversity (inverse Simpson) was seen in IBD patients than in healthy co-twins.

The V gene is TRBV12-3 or TRBV12-4, the J gene TRBJ2-7. The receptor was derived from a human donor with ulcerative colitis or Crohn's disease, or a healthy co-twin of an affected twin (not recorded which). Sequences were obtained from blood. Here the CDR3 reads CASSLIAGTTYEQYF.